This T cell receptor beta chain derives from a study of blood T cell repertoires in COVID-19. The CDR3 has 15 amino acids. CDR1 is LNHNV, CDR2 YYDKDF, per germline (reference sequence). Trimming stripped 1 base from V and 4 bases from J, with 13 bases between. This clone was detected only once. Libraries were prepared by immunoSEQ multiplex PCR; TCRdb keeps only in-frame clonotypes and omits some of them. This sample has around 270,000 clones; around four fifths occur once, and the top ten carry 4.2%. Material: peripheral blood. The sequence was obtained from a man in his 60s with acute or convalescent COVID-19. The chain is built from TRBV15 and TRBJ2-5, with a tentative D call TRBD2 (5 bases). As DNA, the CDR3 is TGTGCCACCAGCAGAGGTGAGGGTAGCATAGAGACCCAGTACTTC. Translation gives CATSRGEGSIETQYF.